This is a list of T cell receptor beta chains from one sample in a study of blood T cells in healthy people across ages. TCRdb independently ran MiXCR on the 5' RACE reads; one entry per CDR3 protein. The sample has 1 million or so distinct CDR3 sequences, more than 35% seen once. The sample was blood. These receptors all stem from a woman aged 55-69 years in good health. The conserved cysteine and the conserved F or W are not part of the CDR3 here. Fields, in order: V gene, J gene, CDR3 protein.

>TRBV20-1|TRBJ2-3
SARALKTRSTDTQY
>TRBV29-1|TRBJ2-2
SVAFRGGPGELF
>TRBV9|TRBJ2-1
ASSETNEQF
>TRBV10-2|TRBJ2-1
ASSEISGSNEQF
>TRBV27|TRBJ1-2
ASSLRRGISYGYT
>TRBV20-1|TRBJ2-3
SAGGTGGTDTQY
>TRBV29-1|TRBJ2-1
SSRRSAGTNNEQF
>TRBV20-1|TRBJ2-3
SAERERPDTQY
>TRBV27|TRBJ2-7
ASRDRGPSYEQY
>TRBV6-1|TRBJ2-1
ASSEETGLRLYNEQF
>TRBV6-5|-
ASSYSPTGASYEQY
>TRBV6-2/TRBV6-3|TRBJ2-7
ASRNPAGRREQY
>TRBV6-4|TRBJ1-2
ASSEKANYGYT
>TRBV7-8|TRBJ2-1
ASSPQLAGGNEQF
>TRBV27|TRBJ2-5
ASSFLTSGRMRETQY
>TRBV4-2|TRBJ2-7
ASSQSGGSYEQY
>TRBV6-1|TRBJ2-7
ASSEFRADSYEQY
>TRBV20-1|TRBJ2-1
SARDHHEQF
>TRBV12-5|TRBJ2-2
ASGRQGAKTSGRARTGELF
>TRBV12-3/TRBV12-4|TRBJ2-2
ASSPGDGELF
>TRBV5-6|TRBJ2-3
ASTPRGVGIPDTQY
>TRBV11-2|TRBJ1-1
ASSLADRPF
>TRBV29-1|TRBJ1-4
SVQQGYGEKLF
>TRBV2|TRBJ2-7
ASIGSEQY
>TRBV7-9|TRBJ2-1
ASSSPNRDYNEQF
>TRBV11-3|TRBJ2-1
ASSRGSRSYNEQF
>TRBV30|TRBJ2-1
AWSQANEQF
>TRBV20-1|TRBJ2-1
SARPPGRGEQF
>TRBV20-1|TRBJ1-4
SAREQVNEKLF
>TRBV10-3|TRBJ2-7
AISEPSETVYYEQY
>TRBV20-1|TRBJ2-7
SAERAGGSYEQY
>TRBV7-3|TRBJ1-2
ASSVGQRAYGYT
>TRBV20-1|TRBJ2-1
SARPLGTSVGGLADYNEQF
>TRBV25-1|TRBJ2-1
VSSERVGGTEQF
>TRBV7-9|TRBJ1-2
ASSFSQGAGGYT
>TRBV9|-
ASSVSPRGEQY
>TRBV9|TRBJ2-7
ASSVVPGTGGYNEQY
>TRBV11-2|TRBJ2-7
ASSLSGSLRFYEQY
>TRBV20-1|TRBJ2-5
SARVGTGVGEQY
>TRBV18|TRBJ1-5
ASSRPAGASNQPQH
>TRBV2|TRBJ2-7
ASSDSSYEQY
>TRBV3-1|TRBJ2-3
ASSLPSGVSTDTQY
>TRBV20-1|TRBJ1-1
SAGQGGTEAF
>TRBV9|TRBJ2-3
ASSGAYGDTQY
>TRBV20-1|TRBJ2-6
SARTGAGTNVLT
>TRBV15|TRBJ2-3
ATSSWGSGPSTDTQY
>TRBV29-1|TRBJ2-3
SVGGELGTDTQY
>TRBV7-9|TRBJ1-2
ASSLEPGSSDRFNYGYT
>TRBV6-6|TRBJ2-5
ASNEGYQETQY
>TRBV19|TRBJ2-7
ASSRLLNYEQY
>TRBV5-1|TRBJ2-3
ASSGHGQATDTQY
>TRBV28|TRBJ2-3
ASSFPSGIGDTQY
>TRBV3-1|TRBJ1-4
ASSRTIGKGGTNEKLF
>TRBV15|TRBJ2-3
ATSRDGDYTDTQY